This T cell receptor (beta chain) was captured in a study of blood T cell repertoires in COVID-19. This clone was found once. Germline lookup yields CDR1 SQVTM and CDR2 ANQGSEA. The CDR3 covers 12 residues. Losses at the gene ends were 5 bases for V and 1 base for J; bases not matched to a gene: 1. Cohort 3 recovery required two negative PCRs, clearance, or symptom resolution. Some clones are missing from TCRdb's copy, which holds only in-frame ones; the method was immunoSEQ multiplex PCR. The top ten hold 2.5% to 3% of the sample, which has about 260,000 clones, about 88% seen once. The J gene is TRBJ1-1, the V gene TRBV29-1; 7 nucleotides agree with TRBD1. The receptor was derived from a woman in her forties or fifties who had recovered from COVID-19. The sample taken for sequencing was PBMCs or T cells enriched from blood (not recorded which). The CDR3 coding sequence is TGCAGCGTTAGGACAGGGAACACTGAAGCTTTCTTT. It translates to CSVRTGNTEAFF.